Each of the 25 T cell receptor beta chains below was sequenced from the same sample in a study of T cells in Graves' hyperthyroidism and ophthalmopathy. Amplified regions were TCR beta CDR3 sequences from RNA transcripts. During a first-round RT-PCR of the TCR CDR3, the HTBI primer set was used. Via MiXCR, TCRdb re-called the multiplex PCR reads, giving one row per CDR3 protein. The data hold roughly 180,000 distinct CDR3 sequences, with about a sixth observed a single time. The sequencing sample was made of blood. The receptors stem from a woman aged 50 to 65 with Graves' hyperthyroidism.

This clonotype was counted many times. CDR3 protein: CASRATGGGFSNQPQHF. In nucleotides, the CDR3 is TGTGCCAGCAGAGCGACAGGGGGCGGTTTCAGCAATCAGCCCCAGCATTTT. The chain carries TRBV12-3 or TRBV12-4 and TRBJ1-5, with TRBD1 matching 10 bases. CDR3 length: 17 residues. J was trimmed by 1 base and V by 6 bases; bases with no gene match: 9.

This clonotype was recorded a few times. The chain combines TRBV18 with TRBJ1-5; no clear D gene. Deletions cut 4 bases from V and 5 bases from J, with 18 bases between. The CDR3 extends over 16 amino acids. Germline V lookup: CDR1 KGHSH, CDR2 LQKENI. The CDR3 DNA reads TGTGCCAGCTCACTAACCAGGTCGATCTTGTATCAGCCCCAGCATTTT. As protein: CASSLTRSILYQPQHF. The full variable domain, completed using reference TRBV18 and TRBJ1-5, is NAGVMQNPRHLVRRRGQEARLRCSPMKGHSHVYWYRQLPEEGLKFMVYLQKENIIDESGMPKERFSAEFPKEGPSILRIQQVVRGDSAAYFCASSLTRSILYQPQHFGDGTRLSIL.

This clonotype occurred many times. The rearrangement links TRBV6-1 to TRBJ1-5; D gene unclear. V was pared by 4 bases and J by 0 bases, with 16 bases between. The CDR3 sequence is 17 residues long. The germline V gene has CDR1 MNHNS and CDR2 SASEGT. Written as DNA, the CDR3 is TGTGCCAGCAGTGCGCGGTTGTCGGCGGGTAGCAATCAGCCCCAGCATTTT. It translates to CASSARLSAGSNQPQHF.

V gene TRBV5-1 combines with J gene TRBJ1-6; D uncertain. The CDR3 is 12 residues long. With 4 bases removed from V and 10 bases from J, the gap between germline ends came to 9 bases. The V gene's germline CDR1 is SGHRS and CDR2 YFSETQ. The CDR3 loop is CASSKDRSPLHF. DNA of the CDR3: TGCGCCAGCAGCAAAGATCGATCACCCCTCCACTTT. Full variable domain (outside the CDR3, taken from reference TRBV5-1 and TRBJ1-6): KAGVTQTPRYLIKTRGQQVTLSCSPISGHRSVSWYQQTPGQGLQFLFEYFSETQRNKGNFPGRFSGRQFSNSRSEMNVSTLELGDSALYLCASSKDRSPLHFGNGTRLTVT.

This clonotype appeared many times. The gene calls are TRBV7-9 and TRBJ1-2, with D unclear. The CDR3 has 13 residues. V was clipped by 1 base and J by 6 bases, with 9 bases between them. In germline, CDR1 is SEHNR, CDR2 FQNEAQ (reference sequence). Written as DNA, the CDR3 is TGTGCCAGCAGCTTAGTTCAGGCGAATGGCTACACCTTC. It is translated as CASSLVQANGYTF.

This clonotype was seen at least ten times. The chain is built from TRBV10-3 and TRBJ1-6; tentative D call: TRBD1 (5 bases). The germline CDR1 and CDR2 sequences are ENHRY and SYGVKD. Trimming pared 4 bases from V and 2 bases from J, leaving 12 bases between. The CDR3 has 16 amino acids. CDR3 sequence (DNA): TGTGCCATCAGTGTTGGGGGAGAGACCTATAATTCACCCCTCCACTTT. This sequence encodes CAISVGGETYNSPLHF.

This clonotype was observed at least ten times. The chain recombines TRBV12-3 or TRBV12-4 with TRBJ1-1; tentatively, D is TRBD1 (5 bases). V lost 5 bases, J lost 1 base, and 17 bases lay in between. The CDR3 is made up of 16 amino acids. CDR3 protein: CASSPRGAGSNTEAFF. CDR3 nucleotide sequence: TGTGCCAGCAGTCCCAGAGGGGCAGGTTCGAACACTGAAGCTTTCTTT.

Many counts were recorded for this clonotype. This chain joins TRBV11-2 and TRBJ2-2, with D perhaps matching TRBD2 (5 bases). Germline CDR1 reads SGHAT; CDR2 reads FQNNGV. Trimming took 5 bases from V and 3 from J, leaving 19 bases between them. The CDR3 contains 17 residues. The DNA of the CDR3 is TGTGCCAGCAGCGCGCGGGTTGGAGGCAGCCACACCGGGGAGCTGTTTTTT. Its protein product is CASSARVGGSHTGELFF. Together with reference TRBV11-2 and TRBJ2-2, the CDR3 gives the full variable domain: EAGVAQSPRYKIIEKRQSVAFWCNPISGHATLYWYQQILGQGPKLLIQFQNNGVVDDSQLPKDRFSAERLKGVDSTLKIQPAKLEDSAVYLCASSARVGGSHTGELFFGEGSRLTVL.

This clonotype appeared many times. V usage is TRBV10-3 and J usage is TRBJ2-3; possible D gene TRBD2, 6 bases. Germline V gene lookup returns CDR1 ENHRY and CDR2 SYGVKD. V dropped 6 bases and J dropped 3 bases, with 25 bases sitting between them. The CDR3 loop spans 18 amino acids. The CDR3 region is CAIRNLSPQAGRTDTQYF. Here the CDR3 DNA reads TGTGCCATCAGGAACCTCTCCCCTCAGGCGGGGAGAACAGATACGCAGTATTTT.

This clonotype was counted many times. The chain has TRBV7-2 and TRBJ1-4; D remains unclear. V was clipped by 3 bases and J by 8 bases, with 7 bases between them. CDR1 and CDR2 (germline): SGHTA, FQGNSA. This CDR3 has 12 residues. This chain's CDR3 is CASSFQREKLFF. In DNA form, the CDR3 reads TGTGCCAGCAGCTTTCAGAGAGAAAAACTGTTTTTT.

This clonotype occurred many times. The chain links TRBV7-9 to TRBJ1-1; D not resolved. Trimming cost V 3 bases and J 0 bases, with 8 bases left between them. The CDR3 is made up of 14 amino acids. Germline CDR1 reads SEHNR; CDR2 reads FQNEAQ (reference sequence). The CDR3 nucleotides read TGTGCCAGCAGCTTTCCGGAGCTGAACACTGAAGCTTTCTTT. Translated: CASSFPELNTEAFF.

This clonotype was seen many times. The rearrangement uses TRBV28 and TRBJ2-2; TRBD1 matches at 8 bases. Germline V gene lookup returns CDR1 MDHEN and CDR2 SYDVKM. V lost 5 bases and J lost 7; bases outside the gene matches: 6. This CDR3 contains 14 residues. DNA of the CDR3: TGTGCCAGCAGTCATCGACAGGGGAACGGGGAGCTGTTTTTT. This encodes CASSHRQGNGELFF.

This clonotype was seen only a few times. Mismatch with germline at one junction end may stem from a read error. V and J are TRBV11-2 and TRBJ2-2; TRBD2 aligns across 7 bases. Germline V CDR1 and CDR2: SGHAT, FQNNGV. This CDR3 is 13 amino acids long. The CDR3 loop reads CASSFGRTEELFF. In nucleotides, the CDR3 is TGTGCCAGCAGCTTCGGGAGGACCGAGGAGCTGTTTTTT.

There are a few counts of this clonotype. V usage is TRBV6-1 and J usage is TRBJ2-7, with D perhaps TRBD1 (6 bases). V was clipped by 5 bases and J by 2 bases, with 16 bases between them. The CDR3 has 15 residues. CDR1 MNHNS and CDR2 SASEGT come from the germline V gene. CDR3 in amino acids: CASSFTGTNTYEQYF. As DNA, the CDR3 is TGTGCCAGCAGTTTCACCGGGACAAACACCTACGAGCAGTACTTC.

This clonotype was observed many times. The rearrangement uses TRBV6-2 or TRBV6-3 and TRBJ2-7, with a weak D call TRBD1 (6 bases). The CDR3 is 12 amino acids. V lost 1 base and J 6 bases, leaving 7 bases between the germline ends. Germline V gene lookup returns CDR1 MNHEY and CDR2 SVGEGT. CDR3 DNA: TGTGCCAGCAGTTACTGGACAGCCGAGCAGTACTTC. Residues: CASSYWTAEQYF.

This clonotype was counted only a few times. V is TRBV7-6 and J is TRBJ2-3; no definite D call. Trimming took 2 bases from V and 1 from J, leaving 7 bases between them. CDR1 SGHVS and CDR2 FNYEAQ come from the germline V gene. The CDR3 covers 14 residues. CDR3 region: CASSLTYGTDTQYF. CDR3 coding DNA: TGTGCCAGCAGCTTAACATATGGCACAGATACGCAGTATTTT.

The rearrangement links TRBV3-1 to TRBJ2-7, with D possibly being TRBD1 (6 bases). The V gene's germline CDR1 is LGHDT and CDR2 YNNKEL (reference sequence). CDR3 length: 13 amino acids. Between the trimmed V and J ends, which lost 3 bases and 3 bases, there was a span of 9 bases. CDR3 bases: TGTGCCAGCAGCCAGGGGGACATCTACGAGCAGTACTTC. Translated, it gives CASSQGDIYEQYF.

This clonotype appeared many times. The chain couples TRBV19 to TRBJ2-3; weak D call: TRBD2 (6 bases). Trimming left V 7 bases short and J 6 bases short, with 14 bases between. CDR3 length: 13 residues. Germline V CDR1 and CDR2: LNHDA, SQIVND (reference sequence). CDR3 loop: CASTGGAGDTQYF. The DNA of the CDR3 is TGTGCCAGTACCGGAGGGGCCGGTGATACGCAGTATTTT.

Only a few counts were recorded for this clonotype. V gene TRBV12-3 or TRBV12-4 combines with J gene TRBJ2-4; weak D call: TRBD2 (6 bases). This CDR3 has 15 amino acids. Deletions cut 2 bases from V and 5 bases from J, with 13 bases between. As DNA, the CDR3 is TGTGCCAGCAGTTTAAGCGGGCCGGAACAAAACATTCAGTACTTC. This codes for CASSLSGPEQNIQYF.

This clonotype was recorded many times. This chain uses TRBV28 with TRBJ2-1, with TRBD2 matching over 10 bases. CDR1 is MDHEN and CDR2 is SYDVKM in the germline V gene. The CDR3 totals 14 residues. Trimming removed 5 bases from V and 6 bases from J; junction bases left unmatched: 4. The CDR3 here is CASSIGLAANEQFF. CDR3 in DNA: TGTGCCAGCAGTATAGGACTAGCGGCCAATGAGCAGTTCTTC.

CDR3 DNA sequence: TGCGCCAGCAGCCTAAACTCCGGCGGCTACACCTTC. It is translated as CASSLNSGGYTF. V and J are TRBV4-1 and TRBJ1-2; D is uncertain. V shed 4 bases and J shed 8 bases, with 11 bases lying between them. The CDR3 loop spans 12 amino acids. Per the germline V gene, CDR1 is MGHRA and CDR2 is YSYEKL.

The chain employs TRBV15 and TRBJ2-7; 15 nucleotides align to TRBD2. Per germline, CDR1 LNHNV and CDR2 YYDKDF (reference sequence). The CDR3 runs to 16 residues. Trimming removed 3 bases from V and 4 bases from J; junction bases left unmatched: 4. CDR3 protein: CATSRGLAGGPYEQYF. In nucleotides, the CDR3 is TGTGCCACCAGCAGGGGACTAGCGGGAGGCCCATACGAGCAGTACTTC. The variable domain in full, with the rest retrieved from reference TRBV15 and TRBJ2-7, is DAMVIQNPRYQVTQFGKPVTLSCSQTLNHNVMYWYQQKSSQAPKLLFHYYDKDFNNEADTPDNFQSRRPNTSFCFLDIRSPGLGDTAMYLCATSRGLAGGPYEQYFGPGTRLTVT.

The chain recombines TRBV27 with TRBJ1-3; TRBD1 might be the D (5 bases). The V end lost 7 bases, the J end lost 0 bases, and 13 bases lay between the germline ends. CDR3 length: 15 residues. The germline V gene encodes CDR1 MNHEY and CDR2 SMNVEV (reference sequence). CDR3 DNA: TGTGCCAGCAATTGGGACGGTTACTCTGGAAACACCATATATTTT. Encoded protein: CASNWDGYSGNTIYF.

J is TRBJ2-3 and V is TRBV11-2; 8 nucleotides align to TRBD1. Germline V gene data show CDR1 as SGHAT and CDR2 as FQNNGV. The CDR3 runs 17 residues. The V gene end was trimmed by 1 base and the J gene end by 2 bases; junction bases not matched to a gene: 8. Here the CDR3 DNA reads TGTGCCAGCAGCTTAGTTGGCAGGGGGCAAGACACAGATACGCAGTATTTT. It yields the protein CASSLVGRGQDTDTQYF.

This clonotype was found many times. This rearrangement joins TRBV7-6 to TRBJ2-5; TRBD2 agrees at 7 bases. Losses at the gene ends were 1 base for V and 4 bases for J; bases not matched to a gene: 9. From germline, CDR1 is SGHVS and CDR2 FNYEAQ. The CDR3 has 16 amino acids. This CDR3 reads CASSLVPRGSRETQYF. CDR3 nucleotide sequence: TGTGCCAGCAGCTTAGTTCCGCGGGGGAGTCGAGAGACCCAGTACTTC.